Here is one T cell receptor beta chain with its context. This specimen comes from a study of T cells in localized non-small cell lung cancer. The assay was immunoSEQ multiplex PCR, and TCRdb's table has in-frame clones only and misses some. This table holds 1,200 or so clones, roughly a fifth found once. Deletions cut 3 bases from V and 4 bases from J, with 16 bases between. This CDR3 has 15 residues. Germline CDR1 reads SGHRS; CDR2 reads YFSETQ. This TCR came from a woman aged 40-75 years with stage II lung adenocarcinoma. The sample in question was normal lung tissue next to the tumor, obtained before any cancer treatment. The chain recombines TRBV5-1 with TRBJ1-2, with no clear D. CDR3 sequence: CASSSRSRASYGYTF. The CDR3 DNA is TGCGCCAGCAGCTCCCGGTCGCGGGCAAGCTATGGCTACACCTTC.